These 29 T cell receptor beta chains were all obtained from the same sample, sequenced in a study of sequential checkpoint blockade in melanoma. Regarding treatment: randomized to nivolumab then ipilimumab (arm A) or the reverse (arm B). TCRdb's copy holds only in-frame clones and misses some; the assay was immunoSEQ multiplex PCR. The sample has some 8,000 clones, around 90% seen once; the top ten hold about 15%. The specimen comprised CD8+ T cells sorted from blood (inferred from file names), sampled from a patient given nivolumab and ipilimumab in sequence. The receptors here all came from a human donor with melanoma.

The chain combines TRBV11-2 with TRBJ1-2; no reliable D call. This CDR3 is built from 14 residues. Looked up from germline, CDR1 is SGHAT and CDR2 is FQNNGV. The V and J ends lost 0 bases and 2 bases respectively, with 7 bases between them. Here the CDR3 reads CASSLESRNYGYTF. CDR3 DNA sequence: TGTGCCAGCAGCTTAGAATCTAGGAACTATGGCTACACCTTC.

The chain recombines TRBV4-2 with TRBJ2-5, with TRBD1 matching 11 bases. The J call may be faulty, since TRBJ2-7 better matches the DNA end. Germline lookup yields CDR1 LGHNA and CDR2 YNFKEQ. The CDR3 consists of 17 residues. The CDR3 DNA sequence: TGTGCCAGCAGCCAAGATTTTATCGGGACAGGGGGGTACGAGCAGTACTTC. Translating gives CASSQDFIGTGGYEQYF.

The V and J genes are TRBV4-1 and TRBJ1-2; the D gene is possibly TRBD1 (5 bases). With 4 bases removed from V and 7 bases from J, the gap between germline ends came to 25 bases. The CDR3 length is 17 residues. Germline V CDR1 and CDR2: MGHRA, YSYEKL. The DNA of the CDR3 is TGCGCCAGCAGCCCGCTCCTTGCCGGGACCCCGGGGGGTGGCTACACCTTC. Translated, it gives CASSPLLAGTPGGGYTF.

The rearrangement uses TRBV9 and TRBJ2-7, with 8 bases that match TRBD2. The CDR3 runs to 15 residues. From germline, CDR1 is SGDLS and CDR2 YYNGEE. V dropped 3 bases and J dropped 3; count of bases not matched to a gene: 8. The DNA for the CDR3 is TGTGCCAGCAGCGCCGAGGGCCTAGCGGGCTACGAGCAGTACTTC. Amino acid sequence: CASSAEGLAGYEQYF.

This chain joins TRBV19 and TRBJ1-2; D gene unclear. CDR3 length equals 12 residues. Germline CDR1 LNHDA, CDR2 SQIVND (reference sequence). Trimming removed 2 bases at V and 8 bases at J, with 9 bases between. In nucleotides, the CDR3 is TGTGCCAGTAGTATATCGGGAGAGGGCTACACCTTC. Amino acid sequence: CASSISGEGYTF.

The rearrangement links TRBV9 to TRBJ2-7; D call uncertain. Germline V CDR1 and CDR2: SGDLS, YYNGEE. The CDR3 has 14 amino acids. Trimming removed 4 bases from V and 5 bases from J, with 16 bases in between. CDR3 nucleotides: TGTGCCAGCAGCCCTTCGCGAGCCAACGACGAGCAGTACTTC. Translation gives CASSPSRANDEQYF.

This rearrangement joins TRBV2 to TRBJ1-5; D is uncertain. Per germline, CDR1 SNHLY and CDR2 FYNNEI. V dropped 0 bases and J dropped 5 bases, with 11 bases sitting between them. This CDR3 contains 15 residues. This chain's CDR3 is CASSEAYQTYQPQHF. The CDR3 bases are TGTGCCAGCAGTGAAGCTTATCAGACTTATCAGCCCCAGCATTTT.

V usage is TRBV5-6 and J usage is TRBJ2-7; the D gene is possibly TRBD2 (5 bases). Trimming removed 0 bases from V and 4 bases from J, with 11 bases in between. Per germline, CDR1 SGHDT and CDR2 YYEEEE. This CDR3 comprises 14 residues. CDR3 protein: CASSLGGDTYEQYF. CDR3 DNA: TGTGCCAGCAGCTTGGGGGGAGATACATACGAGCAGTACTTC.

This clone appeared a single time. The chain couples TRBV27 to TRBJ1-4; 8 bases are shared with TRBD1. The CDR3 contains 16 residues. CDR1 and CDR2 from the germline V gene are MNHEY and SMNVEV (reference sequence). V trimming: 6 bases; J trimming: 7 bases; junction bases outside the gene matches: 13. The CDR3 bases are TGTGCCAGCAGCTATACAACAGGGGGGTTTGGTGAAAAACTGTTTTTT. Its protein product is CASSYTTGGFGEKLFF.

V gene TRBV4-2 combines with J gene TRBJ1-4, with D maybe TRBD1 (5 bases). V lost 0 bases and J 8 bases, leaving 16 bases between the germline ends. Germline values: CDR1 LGHNA, CDR2 YNFKEQ. CDR3 length: 16 residues. CDR3: CASSQDGQGLWEKLFF. Written as DNA, the CDR3 is TGTGCCAGCAGCCAAGACGGGCAGGGACTTTGGGAAAAACTGTTTTTT.

This chain links TRBV15 with TRBJ1-2; D gene unclear. The length of the CDR3 is 17 residues. V lost 5 bases, J lost 0 bases, and 19 bases lay in between. The germline V gene encodes CDR1 LNHNV and CDR2 YYDKDF (reference sequence). CDR3 residues: CATSPKVWATANYGYTF. The CDR3 nucleotides are TGTGCCACCAGCCCGAAGGTTTGGGCGACGGCTAACTATGGCTACACCTTC.

The chain links TRBV2 to TRBJ1-1; D call uncertain. CDR1 SNHLY and CDR2 FYNNEI come from the germline V gene. This CDR3 has 14 amino acids. V lost 7 bases, J lost 3 bases, and 15 bases lay in between. Here the CDR3 reads CASTEGSWDTEAFF. The CDR3 nucleotides are TGTGCCAGCACGGAGGGATCTTGGGACACTGAAGCTTTCTTT. The whole variable domain, remainder taken from reference TRBV2 and TRBJ1-1, is EPEVTQTPSHQVTQMGQEVILRCVPISNHLYFYWYRQILGQKVEFLVSFYNNEISEKSEIFDDQFSVERPDGSNFTLKIRSTKLEDSAMYFCASTEGSWDTEAFFGQGTRLTVV.

The sample holds one count of this clone. This chain joins TRBV4-1 and TRBJ1-2, with 7 positions matching TRBD1. The CDR3 spans 14 residues. V shed 2 bases and J 2 bases; nucleotides not matched to a gene: 2. In germline, CDR1 is MGHRA, CDR2 YSYEKL. The CDR3 DNA follows: TGCGCCAGCAGCCAACGACAGGGAAACTATGGCTACACCTTC. This encodes CASSQRQGNYGYTF.

This chain connects TRBV28 to TRBJ2-1; unclear D gene. The CDR3 spans 13 residues. Germline CDR1 is MDHEN and CDR2 is SYDVKM. Trimming cost V 1 base and J 7 bases, with 8 bases left between them. CDR3 protein: CASSLSDSNEQFF. The CDR3, as DNA: TGTGCCAGCAGTTTATCCGACTCGAATGAGCAGTTCTTC.

This chain connects TRBV4-3 to TRBJ2-1; 11 bases are shared with TRBD2. Germline-derived CDR1 and CDR2 are LGHNA and YSLEER. V trimming: 0 bases; J trimming: 2 bases; junction bases outside the gene matches: 6. The CDR3 runs to 18 residues. The CDR3 region has the DNA TGCGCCAGCAGCCAAGATTCTGTAGCGGGAGGGCCCTACAATGAGCAGTTCTTC. Translation gives CASSQDSVAGGPYNEQFF.

The chain has TRBV15 and TRBJ1-2, with TRBD1 matching 9 bases. The germline CDR1 and CDR2 sequences are LNHNV and YYDKDF (reference sequence). CDR3 length: 20 residues. V shed 0 bases and J 4 bases; nucleotides not matched to a gene: 18. The CDR3 region is CATSRDPLGPQGQGFYGYTF. The CDR3 bases are TGTGCCACCAGCAGAGATCCTCTAGGCCCCCAAGGACAGGGGTTCTATGGCTACACCTTC. Full variable domain (rest looked up from reference TRBV15 and TRBJ1-2): DAMVIQNPRYQVTQFGKPVTLSCSQTLNHNVMYWYQQKSSQAPKLLFHYYDKDFNNEADTPDNFQSRRPNTSFCFLDIRSPGLGDTAMYLCATSRDPLGPQGQGFYGYTFGSGTRLTVV.

The chain employs TRBV6-5 and TRBJ1-2; 8 nucleotides align to TRBD1. Trimming cost V 2 bases and J 7 bases; bases outside gene matches: 9. Germline assignment: CDR1 MNHEY and CDR2 SVGAGI. The CDR3 is made up of 15 amino acids. The CDR3 protein is CASSYEQGVSAGYTF. The CDR3 nucleotides read TGTGCCAGCAGTTACGAACAGGGGGTTTCGGCTGGCTACACCTTC.

The V and J genes are TRBV11-2 and TRBJ1-3, with no clear D. CDR3 size: 15 residues. V was pared by 6 bases and J by 4 bases, with 16 bases between. Per the germline V gene, CDR1 is SGHAT and CDR2 is FQNNGV. In nucleotides, the CDR3 is TGTGCCAGCAGACCTACACCCTCAGGCGGAAACACCATATATTTT. The encoded protein is CASRPTPSGGNTIYF. Full variable domain (remainder filled in from reference TRBV11-2 and TRBJ1-3): EAGVAQSPRYKIIEKRQSVAFWCNPISGHATLYWYQQILGQGPKLLIQFQNNGVVDDSQLPKDRFSAERLKGVDSTLKIQPAKLEDSAVYLCASRPTPSGGNTIYFGEGSWLTVV.

The rearrangement links TRBV19 to TRBJ2-7; 11 positions match TRBD2. The CDR3 sequence is 16 residues long. The V gene's germline CDR1 is LNHDA and CDR2 SQIVND (reference sequence). J gave up 6 bases and V 3 bases, and 10 bases lay outside the gene matches. In DNA form, the CDR3 reads TGTGCCAGTAGTATGGATGACGGAGGGACTAGCGGCGAGCAGTACTTC. Its protein product is CASSMDDGGTSGEQYF.

This chain joins TRBV27 and TRBJ2-1, with no clear D. Germline V CDR1 and CDR2: MNHEY, SMNVEV (reference sequence). The CDR3 is 15 residues long. V was clipped by 2 bases and J by 1 base, with 9 bases between them. Written as DNA, the CDR3 is TGTGCCAGCAGTTTAATCCCAGATTCCTACAATGAGCAGTTCTTC. Translation gives CASSLIPDSYNEQFF.

The chain employs TRBV28 and TRBJ2-7; D is perhaps TRBD2 (5 bases). The CDR3 has 13 residues. Germline CDR1 is MDHEN and CDR2 is SYDVKM. Between the trimmed V and J ends, which lost 6 bases and 3 bases, there was a span of 12 bases. The CDR3 is CASRREVYYEQYF. DNA for the CDR3: TGTGCCAGCAGACGGGAAGTCTACTACGAGCAGTACTTC. Filled out from reference TRBV28 and TRBJ2-7, the complete variable domain reads DVKVTQSSRYLVKRTGEKVFLECVQDMDHENMFWYRQDPGLGLRLIYFSYDVKMKEKGDIPEGYSVSREKKERFSLILESASTNQTSMYLCASRREVYYEQYFGPGTRLTVT.

This chain connects TRBV21-1 to TRBJ2-7; the table's D gene call, TRBD2, was not cross checked with the DNA. TRBV21-1 is given as a pseudogene. The CDR3 spans 14 residues. The CDR3 sequence: CASSNGAGDYEQYV. The CDR3 coding sequence is TGTGCCAGCAGCAACGGAGCGGGAGACTACGAGCAGTACGTC.

The chain has TRBV21-1 and TRBJ1-1; the DNA was not used to check the table's D call, TRBD1. TRBV21-1 is labeled a pseudogene. This CDR3 spans 13 amino acids. The chain's CDR3 is CASFFDRDTEAFF. The CDR3 nucleotides are TGTGCCAGCTTTTTTGACAGAGACACTGAAGCTTTCTTT.

In its sample, this clone was seen once. V gene TRBV13 combines with J gene TRBJ2-5; 14 nucleotides line up with TRBD2. The end of the DNA fits TRBJ2-7 better, so the J call may be wrong. Germline lookup yields CDR1 PRHDT and CDR2 FYEKMQ (reference sequence). The CDR3 has 16 residues. The CDR3 DNA sequence: TGTGCCAGCAGCCTCGGGACTAGCGGGAGACCCTACGAGCAGTACTTC. Protein: CASSLGTSGRPYEQYF.

J is TRBJ1-2 and V is TRBV27; D unclear. V was shortened by 4 bases and J by 2 bases, with 8 bases between the two germline ends. Germline loops: CDR1 MNHEY, CDR2 SMNVEV (reference sequence). The CDR3 totals 13 residues. The CDR3 reads CASSSPPNYGYTF. The CDR3 nucleotides read TGTGCCAGCAGTTCTCCCCCCAACTATGGCTACACCTTC.

The J gene is TRBJ1-5, the V gene TRBV5-6; D gene ambiguous. CDR1 is SGHDT, CDR2 YYEEEE, per germline. The CDR3 totals 12 residues. The germline V and J ends were trimmed by 1 base and 9 bases, with 8 bases remaining between them. Written as DNA, the CDR3 is TGTGCCAGCAGCTTGTTAAACGGGCCCCAGCATTTT. It yields the protein CASSLLNGPQHF.

The chain carries TRBV6-5 and TRBJ2-7, with TRBD2 identical over 13 bases. The CDR3 contains 15 residues. V lost 6 bases, J lost 7 bases, and 9 bases stayed unmatched. Germline V gene data show CDR1 as MNHEY and CDR2 as SVGAGI. The DNA of the CDR3 is TGTGCCAGCAGCCAACTAGCGGGAGGGGGGCTTGAGCAGTACTTC. Its protein product is CASSQLAGGGLEQYF.

J is TRBJ2-7 and V is TRBV29-1, with 8 bases aligning to TRBD2. From germline, CDR1 is SQVTM and CDR2 ANQGSEA. The CDR3 is 14 amino acids. V gave up 7 bases and J gave up 0 bases; unmatched junction bases: 8. The CDR3 DNA sequence: TGCAGCGCTGGATGGAGCGGGAGCTCCTACGAGCAGTACTTC. It is translated as CSAGWSGSSYEQYF.

The chain recombines TRBV9 with TRBJ1-2; 10 nucleotides agree with TRBD1. The CDR3 sequence is 15 residues long. Per germline, CDR1 SGDLS and CDR2 YYNGEE. V was clipped by 4 bases and J by 5 bases; unmatched bases: 8. CDR3 region: CASSPRQGAVYGYTF. CDR3 nucleotide sequence: TGTGCCAGCAGCCCTCGACAGGGGGCTGTTTATGGCTACACCTTC.